These 10 T cell receptor beta chains came from one sample sequenced in a study of human T cells and chemical hapten exposure. Indicated time point: patch test 2, 6 weeks after DPC sensitization. The sample's treatment: therapeutic diphenylcyclopropenone sensitization with weekly scalp DPC. From the RACE reads, TCRdb called clonotypes with MiXCR, one entry per CDR3 protein. The table lists approximately 350,000 distinct CDR3 sequences, about 6% of them singletons. The specimen was whole blood, collected in connection with sensitization to the hapten diphenylcyclopropenone (DPC). All receptors come from a woman under 30 with alopecia areata. Some clones in this sample may be carry-over from other donors' samples.

This chain connects TRBV18 to TRBJ2-7; TRBD1 matches 7 bases. From germline, CDR1 is KGHSH and CDR2 LQKENI. The length of the CDR3 is 14 residues. After removal of 2 bases from V and 7 bases from J, the junction contained 8 bases not matched to a gene. The CDR3 sequence: CASSPAGTEVEQYF. CDR3 nucleotides: TGTGCCAGCTCACCAGCCGGGACAGAGGTAGAGCAGTACTTC.

This clonotype was detected many times. The rearrangement links TRBV10-3 to TRBJ2-7; 13 bases line up with TRBD2. The CDR3 loop spans 12 amino acids. V lost 10 bases to trimming and J lost 5 bases; unmatched junction nucleotides: 2. Germline V gives CDR1 ENHRY, CDR2 SYGVKD. The DNA for the CDR3 is TGTGCCACGGGACTAGCGGGGCACGAGCAGTACTTC. It specifies CATGLAGHEQYF.

The chain couples TRBV12-3 or TRBV12-4 to TRBJ2-2, with 8 bases identical to TRBD2. CDR3 length: 16 amino acids. Trimming at V came to 3 bases and at J to 7 bases, leaving 10 bases not matched to a gene. In nucleotides, the CDR3 is TGTGCCAGCAGTTTGAGGCCGCGGGAGGTAGGCGGGGAGCTGTTTTTT. The encoded protein is CASSLRPREVGGELFF.

The chain is built from TRBV20-1 and TRBJ1-5; 8 positions match TRBD1. J was trimmed by 5 bases and V by 1 base; bases with no gene match: 4. From germline, CDR1 is DFQATT and CDR2 SNEGSKA (reference sequence). The CDR3 spans 14 residues. CDR3 nucleotides: TGCAGTGCTAGAGTTCCACAGGGGGATCAGCCCCAGCATTTT. Translated: CSARVPQGDQPQHF.

This rearrangement joins TRBV11-2 to TRBJ1-2; a possible D gene is TRBD1 (6 bases). V shed 6 bases and J shed 8 bases, with 16 bases lying between them. Per the germline V gene, CDR1 is SGHAT and CDR2 is FQNNGV. The length of the CDR3 is 13 residues. The DNA of the CDR3 is TGTGCCAGCAGACACCGGGACATAGGGGGCTACACCTTC. As protein: CASRHRDIGGYTF.

This clonotype showed up many times. The chain employs TRBV4-2 and TRBJ1-2; 8 positions match TRBD1. The CDR3 contains 16 residues. V lost 2 bases, J lost 4 bases, and 9 bases stayed unmatched. The germline V gene encodes CDR1 LGHNA and CDR2 YNFKEQ. CDR3 nucleotide sequence: TGTGCCAGCAGCCAATCTGTCCAGGGGGCACGCTATGGCTACACCTTC. Residues: CASSQSVQGARYGYTF.

The table lists this clonotype with a few counts. This chain joins TRBV6-5 and TRBJ2-5; the D gene could be TRBD1 or TRBD2 (5 bases each). V lost 6 bases, J lost 5 bases, and 10 bases lay in between. CDR3 length: 12 residues. The germline V gene has CDR1 MNHEY and CDR2 SVGAGI. The chain's CDR3 is CASRGVQETQYF. As DNA, the CDR3 is TGTGCCAGCAGGGGGGTTCAGGAGACCCAGTACTTC.

This clonotype was picked up many times. The chain links TRBV28 to TRBJ1-1; TRBD1 matches 8 bases. V lost 6 bases and J lost 3; bases outside the gene matches: 6. The germline V gene has CDR1 MDHEN and CDR2 SYDVKM. The length of the CDR3 is 14 residues. This CDR3 reads CASSSPTGDTEAFF. DNA of the CDR3: TGTGCCAGCAGCTCGCCGACAGGGGACACTGAAGCTTTCTTT.

A few counts support this clonotype. This chain uses TRBV2 with TRBJ1-6, with D perhaps matching TRBD1 (6 bases). The V gene lost 7 bases and the J gene lost 4 bases, with 11 bases spanning the gap. This CDR3 has 14 amino acids. The V gene's germline CDR1 is SNHLY and CDR2 FYNNEI. This chain's CDR3 is CASTVTGYNSPLHF. CDR3 DNA: TGTGCCAGCACCGTTACAGGGTATAATTCACCCCTCCACTTT.

The V gene is TRBV11-2, the J gene TRBJ2-3; 7 bases fit TRBD2. V dropped 5 bases and J dropped 2; count of bases not matched to a gene: 19. Germline assignment: CDR1 SGHAT and CDR2 FQNNGV. The CDR3 is 19 residues long. The CDR3: CASSHPERRAGRHTDTQYF. In nucleotides, the CDR3 is TGTGCCAGCAGCCACCCCGAGAGGCGAGCGGGGAGACACACAGATACGCAGTATTTT.